This entry lists 30 T cell receptor beta chains sequenced from one sample in a study of regulatory T cells in long-lasting Graves disease (dated by TCRdb to the early 2020s). This specimen's time point label, interpreted: persistent/refractory GD, antithyroid drugs over 5 years with positive TRAb. RNA was extracted from PBMCs in TRIzol for both TCR sequencing and RNA sequencing. Library preparation used multiplex PCR. This sample was sequenced with an Illumina HiSeq 4000. TCR beta libraries were built with iRepertoire HTBI primers and Arm-PCR amplification of CDR3 regions. TCRdb reanalyzed the raw reads on its own, using fastp at Q25 for trimming and MiXCR for clone calling, and kept in-frame beta chains. When rows share a CDR3 protein, they turn into one entry using the most common DNA and genes. The sample table records roughly 450,000 distinct CDR3 sequences; about a fifth of these occur just once. 7.8% of the sample rests with the top ten.

Sequences were derived from peripheral blood mononuclear cells (PBMCs), sampled when the disease was refractory, from a patient treated with antithyroid drugs. These receptors all stem from a female donor with Graves disease.

The V call is TRBV5-8, the J call TRBJ2-7; D remains unclear. The CDR3 has 15 residues. Germline lookup yields CDR1 SGHTS and CDR2 YDEGEE. Trimming took off 0 bases at V and 3 bases at J, with 13 bases between the two ends. CDR3: CASSLAARSRYEQYF. In DNA form, the CDR3 reads TGTGCCAGCAGCTTGGCGGCCAGGTCGCGCTACGAGCAGTACTTC.

This clonotype was observed at least ten times. The V gene is TRBV28, the J gene TRBJ2-7, with 9 bases identical to TRBD2. The trim removed 5 bases at V and 2 bases at J, leaving 4 bases unmatched. CDR1 MDHEN and CDR2 SYDVKM come from the germline V gene. The CDR3 is 14 amino acids. DNA for the CDR3: TGTGCCAGCAGTGTAGCGGGAGCCCCCTACGAGCAGTACTTC. This codes for CASSVAGAPYEQYF.

This clonotype was counted many times. The chain recombines TRBV29-1 with TRBJ2-7, with 14 bases matching TRBD2. CDR1 and CDR2 (germline): SQVTM, ANQGSEA. V trimming: 6 bases; J trimming: 6 bases; junction bases outside the gene matches: 13. This CDR3 spans 16 amino acids. The CDR3 DNA follows: TGCAGCGTGGACGGCGAAGGACTAGCGGGAGGACTCGAGCAGTACTTC. As protein: CSVDGEGLAGGLEQYF.

The chain uses TRBV11-2 and TRBJ1-6; 7 bases align to TRBD1. Per germline, CDR1 SGHAT and CDR2 FQNNGV. This CDR3 spans 15 amino acids. V lost 4 bases to trimming and J lost 10 bases; unmatched junction nucleotides: 10. CDR3 region: CASSSVRGGRSPLHF. The CDR3 DNA reads TGTGCCAGCAGCTCGGTCAGGGGGGGTCGATCACCCCTCCACTTT.

V and J are TRBV4-2 and TRBJ1-1; TRBD1 matches 10 bases. CDR1 is LGHNA and CDR2 is YNFKEQ in the germline V gene. The V and J ends lost 1 base and 3 bases, in that order; junction bases with no gene match: 5. The CDR3 runs to 16 residues. The CDR3 bases are TGTGCCAGCAGCCAAGCAAGAGGACAGGGGGACACTGAAGCTTTCTTT. This codes for CASSQARGQGDTEAFF.

Ten or more counts support this clonotype. V usage is TRBV27 and J usage is TRBJ2-7, with D possibly TRBD1 on 6 matching bases. The CDR3 covers 14 residues. Germline V gene sequence: CDR1 MNHEY, CDR2 SMNVEV (reference sequence). The V gene lost 2 bases and the J gene lost 5 bases, with 13 bases spanning the gap. The CDR3 sequence: CASSLGGRGDEQYF. The CDR3, as DNA: TGTGCCAGCAGTTTAGGGGGCAGGGGAGACGAGCAGTACTTC.

This clonotype has at least ten counts. The rearrangement uses TRBV6-1 and TRBJ2-7; tentative D call: TRBD1 (6 bases). Deletions cut 1 base from V and 5 bases from J, with 12 bases between. The CDR3 is made up of 14 amino acids. The V gene's germline CDR1 is MNHNS and CDR2 SASEGT. The CDR3: CASSEVQGAHEQYF. CDR3 nucleotide sequence: TGTGCCAGCAGTGAAGTACAGGGCGCCCACGAGCAGTACTTC.

A remark on this clonotype: A much bigger clone sits one base away, suggesting this may be a read error. V gene TRBV28 combines with J gene TRBJ2-5, with a weak D call TRBD2 (5 bases). In germline, CDR1 is MDHEN, CDR2 SYDVKM. This CDR3 is built from 14 residues. Trimming stripped 3 bases from V and 5 bases from J, with 13 bases between. The chain's CDR3 is CASSFIATGETQYF. The CDR3 DNA reads TGTGCCAGCAGTTTTATAGCTACGGGGGAGACCCAGTACTTC.

Ten or more counts support this clonotype. V gene TRBV15 combines with J gene TRBJ1-1, with 7 bases identical to TRBD1. V shed 3 bases and J 0 bases; nucleotides not matched to a gene: 1. Germline V CDR1 and CDR2: LNHNV, YYDKDF (reference sequence). This CDR3 contains 14 residues. The DNA of the CDR3 is TGTGCCACCAGCAGGGACAGGCTGAACACTGAAGCTTTCTTT. This encodes CATSRDRLNTEAFF.

The chain combines TRBV30 with TRBJ1-5; D possibly corresponds to TRBD1 (6 bases). With 3 bases removed from V and 4 bases from J, the gap between germline ends came to 19 bases. Germline assignment: CDR1 GTSNPN and CDR2 SVGIG (reference sequence). This CDR3 has 16 residues. The CDR3 region has the DNA TGTGCCTGGAGCCCTCCGGGGGGGGGGCGAAATCAGCCCCAGCATTTT. Protein: CAWSPPGGGRNQPQHF.

This clonotype showed up just a few times. The chain combines TRBV7-9 with TRBJ1-3; D gene uncertain. V was shortened by 2 bases and J by 0 bases, with 8 bases between the two germline ends. CDR1 and CDR2 (germline): SEHNR, FQNEAQ (reference sequence). This CDR3 spans 15 amino acids. CDR3 in DNA: TGTGCCAGCAGCTTATATACGGACTCTGGAAACACCATATATTTT. Encoded protein: CASSLYTDSGNTIYF.

This clonotype came up a few times. The CDR3 DNA reads as TGTGCCAGCAGGCCGGGGTGGAGGAACACCGGGGAGCTGTTTTTT. Protein sequence: CASRPGWRNTGELFF. V and J are TRBV7-9 and TRBJ2-2, with D possibly TRBD2 on 5 matching bases. The CDR3 has 15 residues. The ends were cut back, 6 bases at V and 1 base at J, with 12 bases in the middle. In germline, CDR1 is SEHNR, CDR2 FQNEAQ (reference sequence).

This clonotype was observed many times. The rearrangement links TRBV15 to TRBJ2-5; possibly TRBD1 for D (5 bases). This CDR3 region has 14 residues. Germline V gene data show CDR1 as LNHNV and CDR2 as YYDKDF (reference sequence). Trimming left V 0 bases short and J 4 bases short, with 9 bases between. CDR3 nucleotide sequence: TGTGCCACCAGCAGAGAGGGGCGACCAGAGACCCAGTACTTC. Amino acids: CATSREGRPETQYF.

This clonotype came up many times. This chain joins TRBV12-3 or TRBV12-4 and TRBJ2-7, with D possibly TRBD1 on 5 matching bases. The V end lost 3 bases, the J end lost 2 bases, and 11 bases lay between the germline ends. This CDR3 region has 14 residues. CDR3 in DNA: TGTGCCAGCAGTTTTATGGGGCAAACCTACGAGCAGTACTTC. This encodes CASSFMGQTYEQYF.

The V gene is TRBV4-1, the J gene TRBJ2-5, with a weak D call TRBD1 (6 bases). The CDR3 has 15 amino acids. Trimming pared 0 bases from V and 4 bases from J, leaving 12 bases between. The germline V gene encodes CDR1 MGHRA and CDR2 YSYEKL. CDR3 loop: CASSQEGHPGETQYF. CDR3 DNA sequence: TGCGCCAGCAGCCAAGAGGGACATCCGGGAGAGACCCAGTACTTC.

This clonotype came up a few times. It may be a read error: a sequence one base away is much more abundant. V is TRBV7-8 and J is TRBJ1-5; the D gene is possibly TRBD1 (6 bases). This CDR3 spans 15 amino acids. Germline V gene lookup returns CDR1 SGHVS and CDR2 FQNEAQ. The V end was cut by 1 base, the J end by 3 bases, with 10 bases between. The CDR3 region has the DNA TGTGCCAGCAGCTTAGGCAGGGGCCCCAATCAGCCCCAGCATTTT. Translating it yields CASSLGRGPNQPQHF.

In its sample, this clonotype was seen many times. The chain employs TRBV2 and TRBJ2-7; 7 bases line up with TRBD2. V lost 5 bases, J lost 3 bases, and 7 bases stayed unmatched. The CDR3 consists of 14 residues. Per germline, CDR1 SNHLY and CDR2 FYNNEI. The CDR3 protein is CASSLAGEGYEQYF. The CDR3 nucleotides are TGTGCCAGCAGTCTCGCGGGGGAGGGCTACGAGCAGTACTTC.

V is TRBV18 and J is TRBJ1-2; 10 bases fit TRBD1. The CDR3 has 14 residues. In germline, CDR1 is KGHSH, CDR2 LQKENI. Trimming at V came to 4 bases and at J to 4 bases, leaving 3 bases not matched to a gene. The CDR3 nucleotides read TGTGCCAGCTCACTCCGGGACAGGGGCTATGGCTACACCTTC. This codes for CASSLRDRGYGYTF.

On this clonotype: One end of the junction does not line up with germline, which may come from a read error. This rearrangement joins TRBV7-7 to TRBJ2-5; 11 bases line up with TRBD1. Germline CDR1 and CDR2: SSHAT and FNYEAQ (reference sequence). This CDR3 comprises 15 residues. The DNA for the CDR3 is TGTGCTAGCAGCCAAGGGGACAGGGGGGAAGAGACCCAGTACTTC. This encodes CASSQGDRGEETQYF.

The CDR3 region is CASSLSIGPEAFF. The CDR3 DNA reads TGTGCCAGCAGCTTATCAATTGGGCCTGAAGCTTTCTTT. The rearrangement joins TRBV7-2 to TRBJ1-1; D gene unclear. The V gene's germline CDR1 is SGHTA and CDR2 FQGNSA. The V gene lost 2 bases and the J gene lost 6 bases, with 10 bases spanning the gap. This CDR3 has 13 amino acids.

The rearrangement joins TRBV6-2 or TRBV6-3 to TRBJ1-6, with 7 bases matching TRBD1. The CDR3 totals 17 residues. The germline V gene encodes CDR1 MNHEY and CDR2 SVGEGT. Losses at the gene ends were 6 bases for V and 6 bases for J; bases not matched to a gene: 14. CDR3 in DNA: TGTGCCAGCAGCTGGGACAGCCAAGGACATGGTAATTCACCCCTCCACTTT. Amino acid sequence: CASSWDSQGHGNSPLHF.

This clonotype was found many times. The chain links TRBV13 to TRBJ2-4; 8 bases map to TRBD1. Germline assignment: CDR1 PRHDT and CDR2 FYEKMQ (reference sequence). Unmatched junction bases numbered 9, after V lost 5 bases and J lost 12 bases. CDR3 length: 13 residues. CDR3 coding DNA: TGTGCCAGCAGCCCAGGACAGGGTTTGGGTCAGTACTTC. Translating it yields CASSPGQGLGQYF.

A word on this clonotype: A much larger clone lies one base from this, so it may be a read error. The chain combines TRBV11-2 with TRBJ2-3, with unresolved D. The DNA end lines up better with TRBJ2-5; the J call may be wrong. This CDR3 has 15 residues. The germline V gene encodes CDR1 SGHAT and CDR2 FQNNGV. CDR3 nucleotide sequence: TGTCCCAGCAGCCCTGGTCGGAGTAGTACAGAGACCCAGTACTTC. Translating gives CPSSPGRSSTETQYF.

The V and J genes are TRBV29-1 and TRBJ2-5; no definite D call. The V end was cut by 4 bases, the J end by 4 bases, with 1 base between. CDR1 and CDR2 from the germline V gene are SQVTM and ANQGSEA. The CDR3 length is 9 residues. Here the CDR3 DNA reads TGCAGCGTTGCAGAGACCCAGTACTTC. The encoded protein is CSVAETQYF.

The gene calls are TRBV11-2 and TRBJ1-4, with unresolved D. The CDR3 loop spans 14 amino acids. Germline V lookup: CDR1 SGHAT, CDR2 FQNNGV. Trimming took off 5 bases at V and 10 bases at J, with 17 bases between the two ends. Here the CDR3 DNA reads TGTGCCAGCAGCCCATTTATCGGGGTGGGAAAACTGTTTTTT. Its translation: CASSPFIGVGKLFF.

This clonotype has a count of ten or more. The gene calls are TRBV12-3 or TRBV12-4 and TRBJ1-1; no reliable D call. This CDR3 comprises 15 residues. V was shortened by 7 bases and J by 4 bases, with 19 bases between the two germline ends. The CDR3: CASNNRHAGSTEAFF. The CDR3 nucleotides are TGTGCCAGCAATAACCGCCACGCCGGGTCCACTGAAGCTTTCTTT.

This clonotype has a count of ten or more. The chain has TRBV28 and TRBJ1-4, with a tentative D call TRBD1 (5 bases). Trimming pared 5 bases from V and 7 bases from J, leaving 20 bases between. This CDR3 region has 16 residues. Per the germline V gene, CDR1 is MDHEN and CDR2 is SYDVKM. The CDR3 coding sequence is TGTGCCAGCAGTCCACCGGGGGGTTGGGGTTTTGAAAAACTGTTTTTT. Its translation: CASSPPGGWGFEKLFF.

This clonotype was counted many times. An end of the junction differs from the germline gene, which may be a read error. This chain connects TRBV7-8 to TRBJ1-1, with D hard to call. CDR3 length: 16 residues. The germline V gene has CDR1 SGHVS and CDR2 FQNEAQ. CDR3 in amino acids: CASNLGRETGNTEAFF. The DNA for the CDR3 is TGTGCCAGCAACTTAGGGAGGGAGACGGGAAACACTGAAGCTTTCTTT.

The chain links TRBV7-9 to TRBJ2-1; 12 nucleotides match TRBD2. With 5 bases clipped from V and 4 bases from J, the junction kept 9 bases outside the gene matches. This CDR3 comprises 17 residues. The germline V gene encodes CDR1 SEHNR and CDR2 FQNEAQ (reference sequence). The DNA of the CDR3 is TGTGCCAGCAGCAATAGGACTAGCGGGATTCGGTACAATGAGCAGTTCTTC. The encoded protein is CASSNRTSGIRYNEQFF.

This clonotype was detected ten times or more. This chain joins TRBV28 and TRBJ1-1; D is undetermined. The CDR3 covers 13 residues. The V and J ends lost 8 bases and 0 bases respectively, with 10 bases between them. The V gene's germline CDR1 is MDHEN and CDR2 SYDVKM. This CDR3 is CASGPSVNTEAFF. Written as DNA, the CDR3 is TGTGCCAGCGGACCGTCAGTGAACACTGAAGCTTTCTTT.